This T cell receptor (beta chain) stems from a study of T cell changes during pregnancy in multiple sclerosis. Repertoires were generated with immunoSEQ multiplex PCR, while TCRdb's copy carries only in-frame clones and drops some. The data contain roughly 45,000 clones, about 91% of them seen just once; the ten biggest clones take up around 9.2%. This CDR3 spans 14 amino acids. Trimming took 0 bases from V and 6 from J; bases not matched to a gene: 4. Germline CDR1 reads LGHNA; CDR2 reads YSLEER. The sample in question was CD8+ T cells from peripheral blood mononuclear cells, obtained after pregnancy. The V gene is TRBV4-3, the J gene TRBJ2-7; 8 nucleotides align to TRBD1. The clonotype comes from a female donor with multiple sclerosis, enrolled in a pregnancy study. CDR3 nucleotides: TGCGCCAGCAGCCAAGACACTCAGGGGGCCGAGCAGTACTTC. Translating gives CASSQDTQGAEQYF.